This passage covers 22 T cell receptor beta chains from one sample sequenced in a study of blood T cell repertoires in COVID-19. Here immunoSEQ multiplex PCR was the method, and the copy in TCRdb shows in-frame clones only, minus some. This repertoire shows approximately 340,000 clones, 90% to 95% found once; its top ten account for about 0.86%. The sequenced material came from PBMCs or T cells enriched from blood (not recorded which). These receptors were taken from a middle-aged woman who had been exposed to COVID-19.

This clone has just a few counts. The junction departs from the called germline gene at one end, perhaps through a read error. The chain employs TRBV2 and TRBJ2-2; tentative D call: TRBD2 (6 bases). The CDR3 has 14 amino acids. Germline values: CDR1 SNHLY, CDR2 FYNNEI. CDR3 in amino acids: CASCDSGLTGELFF. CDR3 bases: TGTGCCAGCTGTGATAGCGGACTCACCGGGGAGCTGTTTTTT.

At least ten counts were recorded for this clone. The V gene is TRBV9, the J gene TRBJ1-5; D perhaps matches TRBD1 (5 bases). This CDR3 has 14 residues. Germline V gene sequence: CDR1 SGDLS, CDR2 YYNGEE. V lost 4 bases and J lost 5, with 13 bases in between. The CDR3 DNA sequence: TGTGCCAGCAGCCCCGATGGGGCGTATCAGCCCCAGCATTTT. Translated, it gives CASSPDGAYQPQHF.

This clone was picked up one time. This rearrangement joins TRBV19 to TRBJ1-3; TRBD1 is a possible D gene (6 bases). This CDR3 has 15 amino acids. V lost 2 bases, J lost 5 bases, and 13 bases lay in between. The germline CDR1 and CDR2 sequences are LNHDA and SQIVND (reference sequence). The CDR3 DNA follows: TGTGCCAGTAGTATAACTATGGGACAAAGAAACACCATATATTTT. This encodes CASSITMGQRNTIYF.

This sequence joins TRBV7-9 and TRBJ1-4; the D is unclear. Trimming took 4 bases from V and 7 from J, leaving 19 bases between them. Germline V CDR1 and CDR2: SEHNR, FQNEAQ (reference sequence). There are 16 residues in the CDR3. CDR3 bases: TGTGCCAGCAGCTCCCCCGGTGGCGCCGGGAGTGAAAAACTGTTTTTT. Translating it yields CASSSPGGAGSEKLFF. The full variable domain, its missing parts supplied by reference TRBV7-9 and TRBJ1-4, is DTGVSQNPRHKITKRGQNVTFRCDPISEHNRLYWYRQTLGQGPEFLTYFQNEAQLEKSRLLSDRFSAERPKGSFSTLEIQRTEQGDSAMYLCASSSPGGAGSEKLFFGSGTQLSVL.

The CDR3 sequence: CASSSGLAGGPGSTDTQYF. Here the CDR3 DNA reads TGCGCCAGCAGCTCCGGACTAGCGGGAGGGCCGGGGAGTACAGATACGCAGTATTTT. The chain carries TRBV5-1 and TRBJ2-3, with 15 bases matching TRBD2. The CDR3 is 19 amino acids. The germline V gene encodes CDR1 SGHRS and CDR2 YFSETQ. The J segment lost 3 bases and the V segment lost 3 bases, leaving 11 bases of the junction unmatched.

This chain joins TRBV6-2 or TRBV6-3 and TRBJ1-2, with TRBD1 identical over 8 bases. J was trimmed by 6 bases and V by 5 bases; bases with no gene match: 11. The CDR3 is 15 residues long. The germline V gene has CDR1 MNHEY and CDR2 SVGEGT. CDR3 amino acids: CASSPLGQGPNGYTF. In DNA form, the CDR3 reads TGTGCCAGCAGTCCACTCGGACAGGGCCCTAATGGCTACACCTTC.

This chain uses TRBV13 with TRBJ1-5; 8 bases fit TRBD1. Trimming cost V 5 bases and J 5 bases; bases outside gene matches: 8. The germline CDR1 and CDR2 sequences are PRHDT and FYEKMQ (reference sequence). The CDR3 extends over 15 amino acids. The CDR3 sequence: CASSAGQGVDQPQHF. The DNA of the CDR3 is TGTGCCAGCAGCGCCGGACAGGGTGTAGATCAGCCCCAGCATTTT.

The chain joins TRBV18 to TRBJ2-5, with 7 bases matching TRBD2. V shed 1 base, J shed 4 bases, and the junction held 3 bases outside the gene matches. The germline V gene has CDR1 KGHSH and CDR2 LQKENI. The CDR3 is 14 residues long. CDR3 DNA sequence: TGTGCCAGCTCACCACGCGGGGAGGGAGAGACCCAGTACTTC. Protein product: CASSPRGEGETQYF.

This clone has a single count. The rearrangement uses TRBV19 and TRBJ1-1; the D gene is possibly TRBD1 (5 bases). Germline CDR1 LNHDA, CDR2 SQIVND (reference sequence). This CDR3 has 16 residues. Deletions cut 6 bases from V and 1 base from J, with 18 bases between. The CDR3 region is CASRENAGWGNTEAFF. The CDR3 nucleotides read TGTGCCAGTAGGGAGAACGCAGGGTGGGGGAACACTGAAGCTTTCTTT. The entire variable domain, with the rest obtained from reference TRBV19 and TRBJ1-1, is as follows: DGGITQSPKYLFRKEGQNVTLSCEQNLNHDAMYWYRQDPGQGLRLIYYSQIVNDFQKGDIAEGYSVSREKKESFPLTVTSAQKNPTAFYLCASRENAGWGNTEAFFGQGTRLTVV.

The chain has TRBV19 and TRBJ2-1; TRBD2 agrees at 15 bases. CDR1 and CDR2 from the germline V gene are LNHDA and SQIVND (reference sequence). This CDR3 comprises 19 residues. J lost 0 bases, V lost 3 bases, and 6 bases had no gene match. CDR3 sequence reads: CASSIMGTSGRSSYNEQFF. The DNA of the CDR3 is TGTGCCAGTAGTATTATGGGGACTAGCGGGAGGAGCTCCTACAATGAGCAGTTCTTC.

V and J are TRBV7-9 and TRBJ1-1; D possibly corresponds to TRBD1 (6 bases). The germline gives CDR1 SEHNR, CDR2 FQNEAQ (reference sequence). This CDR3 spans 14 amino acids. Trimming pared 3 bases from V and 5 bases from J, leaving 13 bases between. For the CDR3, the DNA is TGTGCCAGCAGCTTCAGGGGAGGGAAGACTGAAGCTTTCTTT. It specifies CASSFRGGKTEAFF.

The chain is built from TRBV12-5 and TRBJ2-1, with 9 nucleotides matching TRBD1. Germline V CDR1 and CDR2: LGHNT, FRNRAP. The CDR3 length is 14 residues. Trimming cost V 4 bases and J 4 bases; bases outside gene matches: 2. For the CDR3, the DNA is TGTGCTAGTGGTTCCGGGACAGGGTACAATGAGCAGTTCTTC. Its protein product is CASGSGTGYNEQFF.

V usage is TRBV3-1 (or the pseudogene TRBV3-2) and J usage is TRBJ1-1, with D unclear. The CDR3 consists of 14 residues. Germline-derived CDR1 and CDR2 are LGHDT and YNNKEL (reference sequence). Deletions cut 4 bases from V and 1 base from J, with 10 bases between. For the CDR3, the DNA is TGTGCCAGCAGCCCGCTAGCAGGGAACACTGAAGCTTTCTTT. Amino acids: CASSPLAGNTEAFF.

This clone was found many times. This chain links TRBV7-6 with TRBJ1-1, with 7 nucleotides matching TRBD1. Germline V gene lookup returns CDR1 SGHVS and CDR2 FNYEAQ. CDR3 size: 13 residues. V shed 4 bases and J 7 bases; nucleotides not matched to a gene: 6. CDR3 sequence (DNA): TGTGCCAGCAGCTCTAGACAGGGAGGTGAAGCTTTCTTT. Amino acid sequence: CASSSRQGGEAFF. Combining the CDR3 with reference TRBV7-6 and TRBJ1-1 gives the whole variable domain GAGVSQSPRYKVTKRGQDVALRCDPISGHVSLYWYRQALGQGPEFLTYFNYEAQQDKSGLPNDRFSAERPEGSISTLTIQRTEQRDSAMYRCASSSRQGGEAFFGQGTRLTVV.

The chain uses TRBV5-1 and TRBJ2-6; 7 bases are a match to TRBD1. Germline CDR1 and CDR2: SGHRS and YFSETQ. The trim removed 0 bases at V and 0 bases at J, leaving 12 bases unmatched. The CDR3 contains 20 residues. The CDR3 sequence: CASSLALGDSRFSGANVLTF. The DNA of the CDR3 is TGCGCCAGCAGCTTGGCTCTGGGGGACAGTCGTTTCTCTGGGGCCAACGTCCTGACTTTC.

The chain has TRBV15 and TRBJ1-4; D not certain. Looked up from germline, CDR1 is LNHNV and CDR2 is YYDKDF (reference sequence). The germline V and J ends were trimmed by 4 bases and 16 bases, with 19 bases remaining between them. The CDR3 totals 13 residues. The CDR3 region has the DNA TGTGCCACCAGCATCCACGACGGGGAATCAAGGTTTTTT. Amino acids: CATSIHDGESRFF.

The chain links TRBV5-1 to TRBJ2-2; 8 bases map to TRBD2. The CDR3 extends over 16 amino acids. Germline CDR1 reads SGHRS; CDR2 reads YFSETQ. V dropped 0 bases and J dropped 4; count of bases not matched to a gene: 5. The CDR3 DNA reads TGCGCCAGCAGCTTGGGGGCGGGAGGACCCACCGGGGAGCTGTTTTTT. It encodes CASSLGAGGPTGELFF.

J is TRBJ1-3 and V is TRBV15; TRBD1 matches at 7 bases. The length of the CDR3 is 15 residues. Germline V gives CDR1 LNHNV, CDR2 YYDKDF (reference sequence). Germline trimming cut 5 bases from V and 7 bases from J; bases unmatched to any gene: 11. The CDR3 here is CATSGIDRDWNTIYF. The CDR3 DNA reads TGTGCCACCAGCGGGATCGACAGGGATTGGAACACCATATATTTT.

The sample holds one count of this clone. The CDR3 DNA is TGTGCCAGCAGTCTACTAGCGGAGCGGGGTTACGAGCAGTACTTC. Translation: CASSLLAERGYEQYF. V is TRBV6-5 and J is TRBJ2-7, with 8 bases aligning to TRBD2. Germline trimming cut 5 bases from V and 4 bases from J; bases unmatched to any gene: 10. Germline values: CDR1 MNHEY, CDR2 SVGAGI. CDR3 length: 15 amino acids.

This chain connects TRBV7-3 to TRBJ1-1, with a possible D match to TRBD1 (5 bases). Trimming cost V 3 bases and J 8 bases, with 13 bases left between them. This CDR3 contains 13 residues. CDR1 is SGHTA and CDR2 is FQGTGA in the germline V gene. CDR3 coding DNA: TGTGCCAGCAGCTTTATCGGGGGAGCAGAAGCTTTCTTT. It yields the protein CASSFIGGAEAFF.

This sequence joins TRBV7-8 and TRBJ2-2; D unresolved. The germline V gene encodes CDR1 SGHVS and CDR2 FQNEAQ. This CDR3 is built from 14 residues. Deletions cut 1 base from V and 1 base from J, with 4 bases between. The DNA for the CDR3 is TGTGCCAGCAGCTTAGTAGTGAACACCGGGGAGCTGTTTTTT. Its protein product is CASSLVVNTGELFF.

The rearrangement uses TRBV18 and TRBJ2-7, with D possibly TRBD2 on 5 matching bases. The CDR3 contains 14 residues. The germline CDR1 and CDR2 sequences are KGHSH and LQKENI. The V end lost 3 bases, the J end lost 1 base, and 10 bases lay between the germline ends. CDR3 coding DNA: TGTGCCAGCTCACCCCGGCAGCGGTCCTACGAGCAGTACTTC. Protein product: CASSPRQRSYEQYF.